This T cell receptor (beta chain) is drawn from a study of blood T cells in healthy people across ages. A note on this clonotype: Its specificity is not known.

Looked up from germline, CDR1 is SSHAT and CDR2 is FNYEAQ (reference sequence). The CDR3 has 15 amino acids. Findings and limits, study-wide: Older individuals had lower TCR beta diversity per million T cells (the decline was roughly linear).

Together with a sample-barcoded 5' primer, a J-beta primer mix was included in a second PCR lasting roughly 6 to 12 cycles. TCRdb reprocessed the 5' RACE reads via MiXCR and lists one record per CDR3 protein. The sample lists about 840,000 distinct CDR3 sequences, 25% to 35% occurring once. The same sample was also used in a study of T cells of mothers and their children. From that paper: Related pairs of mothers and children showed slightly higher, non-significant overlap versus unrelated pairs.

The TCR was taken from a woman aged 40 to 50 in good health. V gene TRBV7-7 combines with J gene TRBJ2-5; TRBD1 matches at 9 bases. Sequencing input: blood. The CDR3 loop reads CVSSSEDRGGETQYF. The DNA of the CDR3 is TGTGTTAGCAGCTCTGAGGACAGGGGCGGAGAGACCCAGTACTTC.